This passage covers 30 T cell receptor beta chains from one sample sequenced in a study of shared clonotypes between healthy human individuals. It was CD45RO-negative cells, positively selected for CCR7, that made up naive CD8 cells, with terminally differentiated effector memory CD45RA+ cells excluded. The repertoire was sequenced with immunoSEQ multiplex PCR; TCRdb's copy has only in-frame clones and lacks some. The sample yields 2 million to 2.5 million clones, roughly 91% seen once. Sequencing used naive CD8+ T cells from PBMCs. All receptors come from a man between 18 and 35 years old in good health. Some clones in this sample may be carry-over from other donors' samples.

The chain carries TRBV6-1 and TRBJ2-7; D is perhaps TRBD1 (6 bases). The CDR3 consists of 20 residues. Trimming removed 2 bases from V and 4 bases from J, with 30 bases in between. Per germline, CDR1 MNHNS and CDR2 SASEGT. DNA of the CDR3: TGTGCCAGCAGTGAAAGGTCTCCTCGTTTCCCAGGGGTATCAAGGTACGAGCAGTACTTC. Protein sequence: CASSERSPRFPGVSRYEQYF.

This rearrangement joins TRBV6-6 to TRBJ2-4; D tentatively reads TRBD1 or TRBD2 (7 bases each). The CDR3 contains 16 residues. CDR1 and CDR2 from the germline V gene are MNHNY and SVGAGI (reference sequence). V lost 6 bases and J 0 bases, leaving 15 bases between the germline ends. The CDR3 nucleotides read TGTGCCAGCAGAGGGGACAGCGGGATAGCCAAAAACATTCAGTACTTC. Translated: CASRGDSGIAKNIQYF.

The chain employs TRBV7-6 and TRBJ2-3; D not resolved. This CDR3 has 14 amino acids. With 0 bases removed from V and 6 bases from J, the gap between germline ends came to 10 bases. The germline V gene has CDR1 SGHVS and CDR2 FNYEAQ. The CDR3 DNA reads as TGTGCCAGCAGCTTAGCTGGTGGACGGGATACGCAGTATTTT. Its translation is CASSLAGGRDTQYF.

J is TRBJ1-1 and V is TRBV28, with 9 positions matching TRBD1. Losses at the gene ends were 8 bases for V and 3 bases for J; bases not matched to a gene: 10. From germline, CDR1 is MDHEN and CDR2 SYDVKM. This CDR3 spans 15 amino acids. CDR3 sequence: CASATGGEGDTEAFF. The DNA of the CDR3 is TGTGCCAGCGCGACAGGGGGGGAAGGGGACACTGAAGCTTTCTTT.

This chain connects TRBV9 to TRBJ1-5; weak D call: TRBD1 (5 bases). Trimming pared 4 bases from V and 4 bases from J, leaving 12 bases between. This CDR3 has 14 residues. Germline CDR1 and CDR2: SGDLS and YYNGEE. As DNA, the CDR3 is TGTGCCAGCAGCCCCACAGGCCTAAATCAGCCCCAGCATTTT. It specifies CASSPTGLNQPQHF.

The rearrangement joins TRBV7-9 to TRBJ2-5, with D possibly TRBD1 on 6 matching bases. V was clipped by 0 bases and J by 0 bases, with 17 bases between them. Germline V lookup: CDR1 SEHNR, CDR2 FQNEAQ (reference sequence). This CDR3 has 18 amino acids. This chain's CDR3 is CASSLAYLDRSDQETQYF. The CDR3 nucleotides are TGTGCCAGCAGCTTAGCTTATCTTGACAGGTCCGACCAAGAGACCCAGTACTTC.

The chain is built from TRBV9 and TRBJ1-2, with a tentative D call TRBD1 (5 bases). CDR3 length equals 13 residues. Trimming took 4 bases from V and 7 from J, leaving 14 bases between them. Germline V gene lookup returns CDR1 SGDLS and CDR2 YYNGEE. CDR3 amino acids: CASSPGRKSGYTF. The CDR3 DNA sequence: TGTGCCAGCAGCCCAGGGAGGAAAAGTGGCTACACCTTC.

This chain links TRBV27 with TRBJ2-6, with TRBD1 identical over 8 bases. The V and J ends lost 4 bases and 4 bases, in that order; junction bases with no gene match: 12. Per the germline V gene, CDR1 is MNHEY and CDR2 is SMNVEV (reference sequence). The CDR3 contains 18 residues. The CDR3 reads CASSSGQGVGGGANVLTF. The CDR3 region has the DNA TGTGCCAGCAGTTCAGGACAGGGAGTAGGAGGGGGGGCCAACGTCCTGACTTTC.

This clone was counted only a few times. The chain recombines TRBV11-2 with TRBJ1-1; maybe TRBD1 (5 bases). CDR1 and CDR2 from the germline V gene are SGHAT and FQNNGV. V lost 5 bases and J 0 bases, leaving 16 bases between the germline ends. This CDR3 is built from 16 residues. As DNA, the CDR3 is TGTGCCAGCAGCCAAACGGCAGGGAGAGTGAACACTGAAGCTTTCTTT. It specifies CASSQTAGRVNTEAFF.

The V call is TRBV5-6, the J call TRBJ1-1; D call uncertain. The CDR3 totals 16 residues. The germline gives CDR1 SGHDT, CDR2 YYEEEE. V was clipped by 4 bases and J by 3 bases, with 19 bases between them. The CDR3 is CASSLPKSQVDTEAFF. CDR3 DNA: TGTGCCAGCAGCCTCCCTAAGAGCCAGGTCGACACTGAAGCTTTCTTT.

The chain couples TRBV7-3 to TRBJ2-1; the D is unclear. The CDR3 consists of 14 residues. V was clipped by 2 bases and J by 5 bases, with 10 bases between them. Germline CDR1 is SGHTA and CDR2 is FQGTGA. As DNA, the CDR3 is TGTGCCAGCAGCTTAGGGTTCCGGGACAATGAGCAGTTCTTC. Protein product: CASSLGFRDNEQFF.

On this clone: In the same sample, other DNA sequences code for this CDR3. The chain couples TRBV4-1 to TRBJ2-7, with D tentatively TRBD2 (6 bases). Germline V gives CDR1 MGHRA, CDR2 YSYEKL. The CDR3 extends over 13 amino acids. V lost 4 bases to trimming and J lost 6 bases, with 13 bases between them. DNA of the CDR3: TGCGCCAGCAGCCCTCGTGGGAGGTCCGAGCAGTACTTC. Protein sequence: CASSPRGRSEQYF.

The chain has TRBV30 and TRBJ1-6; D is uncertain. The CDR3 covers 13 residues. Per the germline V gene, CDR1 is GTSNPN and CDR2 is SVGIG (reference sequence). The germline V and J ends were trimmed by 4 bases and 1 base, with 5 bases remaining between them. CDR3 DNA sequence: TGTGCCTGGAAAGGGTCCTATAATTCACCCCTCCACTTT. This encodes CAWKGSYNSPLHF.

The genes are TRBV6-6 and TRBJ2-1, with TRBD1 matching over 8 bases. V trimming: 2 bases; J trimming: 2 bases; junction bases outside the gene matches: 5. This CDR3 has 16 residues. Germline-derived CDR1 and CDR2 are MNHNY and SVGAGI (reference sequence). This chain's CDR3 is CASSYRDRRPYNEQFF. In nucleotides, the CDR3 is TGTGCCAGCAGTTACCGGGACAGGAGGCCCTACAATGAGCAGTTCTTC.

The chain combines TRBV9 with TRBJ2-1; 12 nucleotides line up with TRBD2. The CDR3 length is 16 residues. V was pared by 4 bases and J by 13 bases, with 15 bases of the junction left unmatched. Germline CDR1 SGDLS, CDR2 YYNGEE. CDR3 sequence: CASSPSWTSGESLQFF. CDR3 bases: TGTGCCAGCAGCCCAAGTTGGACTAGCGGGGAGTCCCTCCAGTTCTTC.

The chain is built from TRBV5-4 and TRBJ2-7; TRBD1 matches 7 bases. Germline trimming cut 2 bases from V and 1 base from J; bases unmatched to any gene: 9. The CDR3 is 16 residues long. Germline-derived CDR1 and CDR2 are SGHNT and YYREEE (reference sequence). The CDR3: CASSFRQGTQSYEQYF. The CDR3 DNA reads TGTGCCAGCAGCTTCCGACAGGGAACTCAGTCCTACGAGCAGTACTTC.

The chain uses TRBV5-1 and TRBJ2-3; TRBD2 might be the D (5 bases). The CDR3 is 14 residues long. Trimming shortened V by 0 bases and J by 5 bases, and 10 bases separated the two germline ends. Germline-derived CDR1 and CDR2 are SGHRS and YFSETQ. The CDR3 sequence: CASSLVGEIDTQYF. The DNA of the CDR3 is TGCGCCAGCAGCTTGGTGGGAGAGATAGATACGCAGTATTTT.

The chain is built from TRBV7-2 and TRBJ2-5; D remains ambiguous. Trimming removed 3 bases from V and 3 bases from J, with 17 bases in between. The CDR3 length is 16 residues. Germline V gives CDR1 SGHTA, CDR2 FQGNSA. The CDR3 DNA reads TGTGCCAGCAGCTTCCACACCCGTGGGGATAAAGAGACCCAGTACTTC. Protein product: CASSFHTRGDKETQYF.

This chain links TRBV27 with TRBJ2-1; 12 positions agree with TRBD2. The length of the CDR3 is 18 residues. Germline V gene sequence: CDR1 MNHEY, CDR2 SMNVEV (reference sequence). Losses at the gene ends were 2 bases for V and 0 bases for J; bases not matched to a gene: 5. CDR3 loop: CASSLVLAGGPSYNEQFF. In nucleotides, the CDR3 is TGTGCCAGCAGTTTAGTCCTAGCGGGAGGGCCCTCCTACAATGAGCAGTTCTTC.

CDR3 residues: CASSLAPGRWTEAFF. The CDR3 DNA is TGCGCCAGCAGCTTGGCGCCAGGGCGGTGGACTGAAGCTTTCTTT. The chain carries TRBV5-1 and TRBJ1-1, with D tentatively TRBD1 (5 bases). The CDR3 runs 15 residues. Per germline, CDR1 SGHRS and CDR2 YFSETQ. V lost 0 bases, J lost 5 bases, and 14 bases lay in between.

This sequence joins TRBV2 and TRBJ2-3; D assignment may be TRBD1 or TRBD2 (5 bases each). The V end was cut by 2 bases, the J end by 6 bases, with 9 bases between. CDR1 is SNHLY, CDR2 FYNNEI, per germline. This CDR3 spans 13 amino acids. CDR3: CASSEWGGDTQYF. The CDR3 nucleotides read TGTGCCAGCAGTGAATGGGGCGGGGATACGCAGTATTTT.

CDR3 sequence reads: CASSPLGGLAGELFF. DNA of the CDR3: TGTGCCAGCAGCCCGTTGGGGGGGTTGGCCGGGGAGCTGTTTTTT. The V call is TRBV28, the J call TRBJ2-2; the match to TRBD2 covers 7 bases. Germline-derived CDR1 and CDR2 are MDHEN and SYDVKM. The CDR3 extends over 15 amino acids. Trimming cost V 6 bases and J 6 bases; bases outside gene matches: 10.

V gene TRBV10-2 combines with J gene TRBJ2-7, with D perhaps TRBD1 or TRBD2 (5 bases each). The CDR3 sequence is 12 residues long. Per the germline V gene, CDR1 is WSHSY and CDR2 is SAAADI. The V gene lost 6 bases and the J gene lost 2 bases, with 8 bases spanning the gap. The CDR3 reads CASRRGTYEQYF. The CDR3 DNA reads TGCGCCAGCAGGAGGGGAACCTACGAGCAGTACTTC.

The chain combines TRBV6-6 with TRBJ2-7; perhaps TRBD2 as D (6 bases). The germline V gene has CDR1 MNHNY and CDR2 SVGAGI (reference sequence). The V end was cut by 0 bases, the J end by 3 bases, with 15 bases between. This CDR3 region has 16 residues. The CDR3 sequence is CASSYSVAVLDYEQYF. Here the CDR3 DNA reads TGTGCCAGCAGTTACTCTGTAGCGGTACTCGACTACGAGCAGTACTTC.

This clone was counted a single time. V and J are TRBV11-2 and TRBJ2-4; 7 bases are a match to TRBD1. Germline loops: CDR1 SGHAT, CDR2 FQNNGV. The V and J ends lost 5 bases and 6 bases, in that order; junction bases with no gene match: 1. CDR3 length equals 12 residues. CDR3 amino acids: CASSRDRNIQYF. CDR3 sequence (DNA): TGTGCCAGCAGCCGGGACAGAAACATTCAGTACTTC.

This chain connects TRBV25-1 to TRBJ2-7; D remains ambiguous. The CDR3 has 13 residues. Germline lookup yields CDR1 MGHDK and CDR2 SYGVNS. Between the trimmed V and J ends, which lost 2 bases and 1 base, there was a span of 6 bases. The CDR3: CASSEDNSYEQYF. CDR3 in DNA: TGTGCCAGCAGTGAAGACAATTCCTACGAGCAGTACTTC.

CDR3 nucleotides: TGTGCCAGCAGTGAAGACAGGGGGCCTCAGCCCCAGCATTTT. Protein: CASSEDRGPQPQHF. This sequence joins TRBV6-1 and TRBJ1-5; 9 nucleotides agree with TRBD1. V shed 1 base, J shed 6 bases, and the junction held 1 base outside the gene matches. Germline V lookup: CDR1 MNHNS, CDR2 SASEGT. There are 14 residues in the CDR3.

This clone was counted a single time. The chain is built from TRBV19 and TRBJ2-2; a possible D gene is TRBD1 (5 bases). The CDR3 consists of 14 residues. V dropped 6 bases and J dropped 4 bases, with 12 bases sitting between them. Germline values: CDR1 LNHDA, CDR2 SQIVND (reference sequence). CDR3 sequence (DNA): TGTGCCAGTAGGGCAGGGCTCGCCACCGGGGAGCTGTTTTTT. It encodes CASRAGLATGELFF.

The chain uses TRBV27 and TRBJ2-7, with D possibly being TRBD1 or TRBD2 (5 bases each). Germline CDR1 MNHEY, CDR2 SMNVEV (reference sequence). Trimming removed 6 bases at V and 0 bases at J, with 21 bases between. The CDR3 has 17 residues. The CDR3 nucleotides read TGTGCCAGCAGCCCTCTCCCGGGGACCTTTAACTCCTACGAGCAGTACTTC. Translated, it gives CASSPLPGTFNSYEQYF.

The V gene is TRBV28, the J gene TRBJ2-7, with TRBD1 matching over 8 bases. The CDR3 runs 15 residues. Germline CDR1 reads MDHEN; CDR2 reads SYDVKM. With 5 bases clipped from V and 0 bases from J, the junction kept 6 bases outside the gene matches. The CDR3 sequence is CASSPPQGASYEQYF. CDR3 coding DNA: TGTGCCAGCAGTCCCCCTCAGGGGGCCTCCTACGAGCAGTACTTC. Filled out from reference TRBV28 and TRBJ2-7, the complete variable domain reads DVKVTQSSRYLVKRTGEKVFLECVQDMDHENMFWYRQDPGLGLRLIYFSYDVKMKEKGDIPEGYSVSREKKERFSLILESASTNQTSMYLCASSPPQGASYEQYFGPGTRLTVT.